These T cell receptor beta chains were read from a single sample in a study of shared clonotypes between healthy human individuals. Only in-frame clones appear in the TCRdb table, and some are missing; sequencing was by immunoSEQ multiplex PCR. This sample has 550,000 to 800,000 clones; less than 95% occur once, and the top ten carry 30% to 40%. The sequencing input was memory CD8+ T cells from PBMCs. The receptors come from a man aged 18 to 35 in good health. Some clones in this sample may be carry-over from other donors' samples. CDR3s leave out the opening cysteine and the closing phenylalanine or tryptophan.

TRBV27	TRBJ2-3	ASSVKDRVTDTQY
TRBV2	TRBJ2-2	ASRGAGRTGELF
TRBV9	TRBJ2-1	ASSAKVAGVGEQF
TRBV5-1	TRBJ2-5	ASSLDRGPETQY
TRBV7-9	TRBJ1-2	ASSSQEGWNYGYT
TRBV15	TRBJ1-5	ATSRDHTVGNQPQH
TRBV28	TRBJ2-1	ASRISQRSYNEQF
TRBV27	TRBJ2-5	ASSSGQGAPRETQY
TRBV10-3	TRBJ2-7	AISDRDTSYEQY
TRBV27	TRBJ2-2	ASSLGEAGELF
TRBV28	TRBJ2-7	ASSLALDRTLGYEQY
TRBV7-9	TRBJ2-7	ASSGNYEQY
TRBV6-5	TRBJ2-1	ASSYGTELYNEQF
TRBV6-1	TRBJ1-5	ASSDHTTGPGQPQH
TRBV7-3	TRBJ2-2	ASSFWGADTGELF
TRBV27	TRBJ1-2	ASSLSPGGGNGYT
TRBV4-1	TRBJ2-4	ASSQDWGLAVLAKNIQY
TRBV28	TRBJ2-3	ASSLLRYGTDTQY
TRBV28	TRBJ2-7	ASSSRTYEYEQY
TRBV7-2	TRBJ2-5	ASKAGTGWSETQY
TRBV6-1	TRBJ2-7	ASSLGVYEQY
TRBV27	TRBJ2-1	ASSTPLTGNNEQF
TRBV28	TRBJ1-1	ASSFARVNTEAF
TRBV6-5	TRBJ2-1	ASSSLNEQF
TRBV15	TRBJ2-7	ATSRSDGWGSYEQY
TRBV27	TRBJ2-7	ASSPITLAGVPYEQY
TRBV9	TRBJ2-5	ASSVEPRSETQY
TRBV27	TRBJ1-5	ASSPWDRGNQPQH
TRBV28	TRBJ2-5	ASSLRLGAQETQY
TRBV7-8	TRBJ2-7	ASSLVMSDIEQY
TRBV27	TRBJ2-7	ASSLTGAYEQY
TRBV16	TRBJ2-6	ASRLGQGPLGANVLT
TRBV7-9	TRBJ2-7	ASSPGQGASFYEQY
TRBV7-9	TRBJ2-5	ASSVTDRETQY
TRBV4-2	TRBJ2-2	ASSPRTGQGTGELF
TRBV7-2	TRBJ2-2	ASSFRIAGGGGELF
TRBV27	TRBJ1-2	ASSFGDRKNYGYT
TRBV7-9	TRBJ1-2	ASSSPGTDYGYT
TRBV11-3	TRBJ2-1	ASSLGSSGFYNEQF
TRBV30	TRBJ2-1	ATSMTGPLSEQF
TRBV5-1	TRBJ1-2	ASSLARVGGAGYT